Listed here are 31 T cell receptor beta chains from one sample, sequenced in a study of blood T cell repertoires in COVID-19. TCRdb keeps only in-frame clones here, not all; method: immunoSEQ multiplex PCR. Here the sample spans about 45,000 clones, around 84% being singletons. Sequencing was done on a sample of peripheral blood. These TCRs come from a human donor in a cohort sampled during active COVID-19.

This chain joins TRBV4-2 and TRBJ2-7; 7 nucleotides match TRBD2. V lost 1 base and J lost 1; bases outside the gene matches: 16. This CDR3 is 19 amino acids long. Germline CDR1 reads LGHNA; CDR2 reads YNFKEQ. As DNA, the CDR3 is TGTGCCAGCAGCCAAGGAGTAACCAGCGGGGTCGCCACTTCCTACGAGCAGTACTTC. Amino acids: CASSQGVTSGVATSYEQYF.

CDR3 amino acids: CASSLGQGNQPQHF. In DNA form, the CDR3 reads TGTGCCAGCTCACTTGGACAGGGCAATCAGCCCCAGCATTTT. The J gene is TRBJ1-5, the V gene TRBV18; TRBD1 matches at 7 bases. CDR1 is KGHSH and CDR2 is LQKENI in the germline V gene. The length of the CDR3 is 14 residues. Trimming at V came to 4 bases and at J to 2 bases, leaving 2 bases not matched to a gene.

The chain combines TRBV30 with TRBJ2-3; 11 bases are a match to TRBD1. This CDR3 is built from 14 residues. J gave up 6 bases and V 0 bases, and 2 bases lay outside the gene matches. The germline V gene has CDR1 GTSNPN and CDR2 SVGIG (reference sequence). CDR3 in amino acids: CAWSVGQGDDTQYF. The CDR3 bases are TGTGCCTGGAGTGTGGGACAGGGGGATGATACGCAGTATTTT.

This clone was recorded only once. This chain uses TRBV5-1 with TRBJ1-2; D ambiguous. CDR3 length equals 12 residues. With 0 bases removed from V and 7 bases from J, the gap between germline ends came to 7 bases. CDR1 and CDR2 from the germline V gene are SGHRS and YFSETQ. Here the CDR3 DNA reads TGCGCCAGCAGCTTGGTCGGCGGTGGCTACACCTTC. Translated, it gives CASSLVGGGYTF.

The chain uses TRBV5-4 and TRBJ2-7; D perhaps matches TRBD2 (5 bases). Trimming stripped 5 bases from V and 4 bases from J, with 13 bases between. Germline V lookup: CDR1 SGHNT, CDR2 YYREEE (reference sequence). The CDR3 has 13 residues. The CDR3: CASRQKGSYEQYF. The DNA for the CDR3 is TGTGCCAGCAGACAAAAAGGGAGTTACGAGCAGTACTTC.

The count of this clone is one. The chain joins TRBV4-1 to TRBJ1-1, with 7 bases aligning to TRBD1. V was clipped by 4 bases and J by 4 bases; unmatched bases: 6. The CDR3 has 14 amino acids. Germline lookup yields CDR1 MGHRA and CDR2 YSYEKL. The CDR3 DNA reads as TGCGCCAGCAGCCGACAGGGTCCGGCCACTGAAGCTTTCTTT. Amino acid sequence: CASSRQGPATEAFF.

This chain connects TRBV28 to TRBJ1-5, with TRBD1 as a possible D gene (5 bases). This CDR3 contains 16 residues. Germline values: CDR1 MDHEN, CDR2 SYDVKM. Trimming took off 4 bases at V and 2 bases at J, with 15 bases between the two ends. This chain's CDR3 is CASSSTQGRGNQPQHF. In nucleotides, the CDR3 is TGTGCCAGCAGTTCCACCCAGGGCAGGGGCAATCAGCCCCAGCATTTT.

The rearrangement joins TRBV27 to TRBJ2-7, with TRBD2 matching 9 bases. J was trimmed by 3 bases and V by 5 bases; bases with no gene match: 14. Germline V CDR1 and CDR2: MNHEY, SMNVEV (reference sequence). There are 17 residues in the CDR3. The DNA for the CDR3 is TGTGCCAGCAGTACCACCGGTTCGGGACTAGCCCGCTACGAGCAGTACTTC. It specifies CASSTTGSGLARYEQYF.

The chain uses TRBV28 and TRBJ2-7; TRBD1 matches 10 bases. V gave up 5 bases and J gave up 0 bases; unmatched junction bases: 7. The CDR3 loop spans 16 amino acids. Germline V CDR1 and CDR2: MDHEN, SYDVKM. The CDR3 is CASSAGQGTGSYEQYV. As DNA, the CDR3 is TGTGCCAGCAGTGCGGGACAGGGGACAGGCTCCTACGAGCAGTACGTC.

The CDR3 is CASSFNRGGYTF. In DNA, the CDR3 is TGTGCCAGCAGTTTCAACAGGGGTGGCTACACCTTC. The V gene is TRBV12-3 or TRBV12-4, the J gene TRBJ1-2; 7 bases align to TRBD1. Losses at the gene ends were 3 bases for V and 7 bases for J; bases not matched to a gene: 2. The CDR3 length is 12 residues.

This chain joins TRBV7-8 and TRBJ2-7; D perhaps matches TRBD2 (7 bases). The CDR3 runs 16 residues. Germline lookup yields CDR1 SGHVS and CDR2 FQNEAQ. Between the trimmed V and J ends, which lost 5 bases and 7 bases, there was a span of 24 bases. CDR3 nucleotides: TGTGCCAGCAGCCCACTATTGGGAGGGTCCGGACAGGAGCAGTACGTC. It codes for CASSPLLGGSGQEQYV.

The rearrangement joins TRBV30 to TRBJ2-7; 9 nucleotides align to TRBD1. V lost 4 bases to trimming and J lost 9 bases; unmatched junction nucleotides: 13. The germline CDR1 and CDR2 sequences are GTSNPN and SVGIG (reference sequence). The CDR3 spans 14 residues. CDR3 protein: CAWNAGTGFSVQYF. In DNA, the CDR3 is TGTGCCTGGAACGCCGGGACAGGGTTTTCTGTGCAGTACTTC.

This clone was seen a single time. This chain joins TRBV5-8 and TRBJ2-7; 11 nucleotides match TRBD1. The CDR3 runs 14 residues. Per germline, CDR1 SGHTS and CDR2 YDEGEE. With V trimmed by 3 bases and J by 3 bases, 2 bases remained unmatched. The CDR3 DNA reads TGTGCCAGCAGCTGGGGGACAGGGGGCTACGAGCAGTACGTC. Encoded protein: CASSWGTGGYEQYV.

The chain uses TRBV18 and TRBJ1-5; D is undetermined. The germline V gene encodes CDR1 KGHSH and CDR2 LQKENI. Trimming left V 2 bases short and J 0 bases short, with 14 bases between. CDR3 length equals 17 residues. The CDR3 DNA follows: TGTGCCAGCTCACCAATGGCGGTCCTCAATAGCAATCAGCCCCAGCATTTT. Residues: CASSPMAVLNSNQPQHF.

V gene TRBV12-5 combines with J gene TRBJ2-1; D unresolved. V was clipped by 2 bases and J by 8 bases, with 10 bases between them. Germline loops: CDR1 LGHNT, CDR2 FRNRAP. This CDR3 region has 13 residues. The CDR3 sequence: CASGLRLQDEQFF. The CDR3 bases are TGTGCTAGTGGTTTGAGACTTCAAGATGAGCAGTTCTTC.

J is TRBJ1-3 and V is TRBV4-3; D unresolved. The V gene lost 3 bases and the J gene lost 6 bases, with 21 bases spanning the gap. The germline gives CDR1 LGHNA, CDR2 YSLEER. The CDR3 consists of 17 residues. The CDR3 sequence is CASSHQLGGELVNTIYF. Here the CDR3 DNA reads TGCGCCAGCAGCCACCAACTCGGCGGGGAGCTGGTAAACACCATATATTTT.

The V call is TRBV6-1, the J call TRBJ1-5, with TRBD1 as a possible D gene (6 bases). There are 17 residues in the CDR3. Between the trimmed V and J ends, which lost 4 bases and 2 bases, there was a span of 18 bases. Germline V gives CDR1 MNHNS, CDR2 SASEGT. For the CDR3, the DNA is TGTGCCAGCAGTGTTGTTTTTGCCCGACAGGGCAATCAGCCCCAGCATTTT. Amino acids: CASSVVFARQGNQPQHF.

The V call is TRBV5-8, the J call TRBJ2-1, with 9 positions matching TRBD2. Germline CDR1 and CDR2: SGHTS and YDEGEE. Trimming took 0 bases from V and 0 from J; bases not matched to a gene: 10. This CDR3 has 19 amino acids. CDR3 in amino acids: CASSLGLAGTFSSYNEQFF. DNA for the CDR3: TGTGCCAGCAGCTTGGGGCTAGCGGGGACATTCAGCTCCTACAATGAGCAGTTCTTC.

The rearrangement joins TRBV7-9 to TRBJ2-3, with 7 nucleotides matching TRBD1. Germline trimming cut 5 bases from V and 1 base from J; bases unmatched to any gene: 6. Germline CDR1 SEHNR, CDR2 FQNEAQ (reference sequence). CDR3 length equals 15 residues. The CDR3 spells CASSHRGWGTDTQYF. CDR3 bases: TGTGCCAGCAGCCACAGGGGATGGGGCACAGATACGCAGTATTTT.

The chain's CDR3 is CASSPTVADTQYF. The CDR3 DNA sequence: TGTGCCAGCTCACCGACAGTCGCAGATACGCAGTATTTT. This chain joins TRBV18 and TRBJ2-3; perhaps TRBD1 as D (5 bases). Germline V lookup: CDR1 KGHSH, CDR2 LQKENI. Trimming shortened V by 3 bases and J by 4 bases, and 8 bases separated the two germline ends. This CDR3 spans 13 amino acids.

This chain links TRBV7-6 with TRBJ1-4; D is perhaps TRBD1 (6 bases). This CDR3 region has 15 residues. CDR1 is SGHVS and CDR2 is FNYEAQ in the germline V gene. V lost 2 bases and J 0 bases, leaving 7 bases between the germline ends. The CDR3 coding sequence is TGTGCCAGCAGCTTAAGGACAGCAACTAATGAAAAACTGTTTTTT. Translation gives CASSLRTATNEKLFF.

This clone was seen just once. The chain carries TRBV6-5 and TRBJ2-1, with a tentative D call TRBD2 (7 bases). Trimming left V 2 bases short and J 5 bases short, with 10 bases between. This CDR3 comprises 14 residues. The germline CDR1 and CDR2 sequences are MNHEY and SVGAGI. CDR3 region: CASSYGRGHNEQFF. The CDR3 DNA is TGTGCCAGCAGTTACGGGCGGGGGCACAATGAGCAGTTCTTC.

The chain has TRBV19 and TRBJ1-5, with 11 bases that match TRBD1. V lost 8 bases to trimming and J lost 2 bases; unmatched junction nucleotides: 5. Germline V gives CDR1 LNHDA, CDR2 SQIVND (reference sequence). CDR3 length: 15 residues. The CDR3 loop reads CASVDRGLRNQPQHF. CDR3 sequence (DNA): TGTGCCAGTGTGGACAGGGGGCTTCGCAATCAGCCCCAGCATTTT.

This clone occurred a few times. The chain combines TRBV4-1 with TRBJ2-1; D is uncertain. Trimming pared 4 bases from V and 6 bases from J, leaving 22 bases between. CDR3 length: 17 amino acids. From germline, CDR1 is MGHRA and CDR2 YSYEKL. Written as DNA, the CDR3 is TGCGCCAGCAGCCTCCTAAGACTGACTCTGACGGGCAATGAGCAGTTCTTC. Amino acid sequence: CASSLLRLTLTGNEQFF.

This chain joins TRBV6-5 and TRBJ2-5; D uncertain. The CDR3 covers 13 residues. Trimming removed 6 bases at V and 5 bases at J, with 13 bases between. Germline CDR1 and CDR2: MNHEY and SVGAGI. CDR3 nucleotide sequence: TGTGCCAGCAGCCCGCGACACGGCGAGACCCAGTACTTC. Its protein is CASSPRHGETQYF.

V and J are TRBV6-6 and TRBJ2-1; 12 nucleotides match TRBD2. V shed 5 bases, J shed 9 bases, and the junction held 8 bases outside the gene matches. The CDR3 spans 15 residues. Germline CDR1 reads MNHNY; CDR2 reads SVGAGI (reference sequence). The CDR3 region has the DNA TGTGCCAGCAGTCCACCTAGCGGGGGGGCGGGTGAGCAGTTCTTC. Protein: CASSPPSGGAGEQFF.

This chain links TRBV19 with TRBJ2-2; D perhaps matches TRBD1 (6 bases). The V end lost 3 bases, the J end lost 7 bases, and 9 bases lay between the germline ends. The CDR3 loop spans 13 amino acids. Germline-derived CDR1 and CDR2 are LNHDA and SQIVND (reference sequence). CDR3 region: CASSIEGVGELFF. As DNA, the CDR3 is TGTGCCAGTAGTATTGAGGGGGTCGGGGAGCTGTTTTTT.

This clone was picked up one time. V is TRBV6-2 or TRBV6-3 and J is TRBJ2-7, with TRBD2 identical over 8 bases. Trimming removed 2 bases from V and 2 bases from J; junction bases left unmatched: 14. Germline CDR1 reads MNHEY; CDR2 reads SVGEGT. CDR3 length: 18 residues. The CDR3 is CASSYPASRGAHTYEQYF. DNA for the CDR3: TGTGCCAGCAGTTACCCAGCCTCGCGGGGGGCCCACACCTACGAGCAGTACTTC.

This sequence joins TRBV3-1 (or the pseudogene TRBV3-2) and TRBJ1-4; maybe TRBD1 (6 bases). This CDR3 is built from 17 residues. Germline-derived CDR1 and CDR2 are LGHDT and YNNKEL (reference sequence). V shed 2 bases and J shed 0 bases, with 13 bases lying between them. CDR3 sequence: CASSQHPPGATNEKLFF. In DNA form, the CDR3 reads TGTGCCAGCAGCCAACATCCACCAGGGGCAACTAATGAAAAACTGTTTTTT.

V and J are TRBV11-2 and TRBJ2-1; 8 bases line up with TRBD1. The junction had 7 bases not matched to a gene; V was cut back by 5 bases and J by 10 bases. Germline-derived CDR1 and CDR2 are SGHAT and FQNNGV. CDR3 length equals 13 residues. CDR3 DNA sequence: TGTGCCAGCAGCGCGACGACAGGGGAAGAGCAGTTCTTC. It specifies CASSATTGEEQFF.

This clone occurred a few times. V usage is TRBV6-2 or TRBV6-3 and J usage is TRBJ1-6, with 7 bases lining up with TRBD1. The junction had 7 bases not matched to a gene; V was cut back by 2 bases and J by 6 bases. Per the germline V gene, CDR1 is MNHEY and CDR2 is SVGEGT. CDR3 length: 16 residues. The CDR3 sequence: CASSYGSGQINSPLHF. In nucleotides, the CDR3 is TGTGCCAGCAGTTACGGATCGGGACAGATTAATTCACCCCTCCACTTT.